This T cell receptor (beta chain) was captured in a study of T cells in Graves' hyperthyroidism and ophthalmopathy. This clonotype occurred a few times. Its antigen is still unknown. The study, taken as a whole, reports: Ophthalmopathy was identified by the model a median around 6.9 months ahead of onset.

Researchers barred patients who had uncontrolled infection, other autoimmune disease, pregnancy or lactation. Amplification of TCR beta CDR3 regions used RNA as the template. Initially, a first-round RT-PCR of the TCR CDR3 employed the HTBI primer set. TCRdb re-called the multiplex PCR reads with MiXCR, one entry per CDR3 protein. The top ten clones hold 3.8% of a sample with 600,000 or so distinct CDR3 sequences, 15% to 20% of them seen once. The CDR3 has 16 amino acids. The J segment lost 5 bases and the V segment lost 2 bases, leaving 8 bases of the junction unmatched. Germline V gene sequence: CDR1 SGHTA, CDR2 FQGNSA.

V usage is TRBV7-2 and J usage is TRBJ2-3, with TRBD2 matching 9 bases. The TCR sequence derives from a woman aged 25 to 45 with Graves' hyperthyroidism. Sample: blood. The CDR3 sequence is CASSLMGGRGLDTQYF. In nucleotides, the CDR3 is TGTGCCAGCAGCTTAATGGGCGGGAGGGGCCTAGATACGCAGTATTTT.